This TCR beta chain was sequenced in a study of regulatory T cells in long-lasting Graves disease. Study-wide findings and caveats: Shared public clonotypes totalled 2,741 in persistent patients, compared with around 880 in new patients. There were preferences for TRBV28, TRBJ1-2 and TRBJ2-5 in persistent disease.

This clonotype was counted at least ten times. Its antigen remains unknown. CDR3-region Arm-PCR and iRepertoire HTBI primers produced the TCR beta libraries. TCRdb analysed the multiplex PCR reads with MiXCR anew, one entry per CDR3 protein. The data show about 540,000 distinct CDR3 sequences, approximately 15% seen once. The germline gives CDR1 ENHRY, CDR2 SYGVKD. The CDR3 has 17 residues. The germline V and J ends were trimmed by 10 bases and 5 bases, with 29 bases remaining between them. As to time point: newly diagnosed GD, antithyroid drugs for less than 3 months. RNA isolated from PBMCs was used to make the TCR library. These data were likewise used in another study, on T cells in Graves' hyperthyroidism and ophthalmopathy.

The sample in question was peripheral blood mononuclear cells (PBMCs), obtained at new diagnosis, from a patient treated with antithyroid drugs. This chain joins TRBV10-3 and TRBJ2-5, with D maybe TRBD1 (6 bases). This clonotype originated in a man aged 30-40 years with Graves disease. The CDR3 sequence is CATNPAQGPTVAETQYF. DNA for the CDR3: TGTGCCACCAACCCGGCCCAGGGGCCCACGGTCGCCGAGACCCAGTACTTC.